The 22 T cell receptor beta chains presented below share a single source sample, sequenced in a study of CD4 T cell repertoires in COVID-19. These memory T cells were uncultured and sequenced directly after ex vivo isolation. Clones were sequenced by immunoSEQ multiplex PCR, and TCRdb holds only the in-frame ones, with some missing. The sample has fewer than 10,000 clones, 84% seen once; the top ten hold around 2.1%. The sample consisted of effector memory CD4+ T cells from blood, taken before the COVID-19 pandemic. All receptors derive from a human donor who had COVID-19.

This clone was picked up one time. V and J are TRBV7-8 and TRBJ1-1; D not resolved. The CDR3 loop spans 13 amino acids. Between the trimmed V and J ends, which lost 1 base and 3 bases, there was a span of 6 bases. CDR1 is SGHVS and CDR2 is FQNEAQ in the germline V gene. The CDR3: CASSLELDTEAFF. CDR3 DNA: TGTGCCAGCAGCTTAGAACTCGACACTGAAGCTTTCTTT.

This chain connects TRBV7-9 to TRBJ2-1; 13 bases align to TRBD2. Germline loops: CDR1 SEHNR, CDR2 FQNEAQ (reference sequence). This CDR3 comprises 16 residues. The V segment lost 4 bases and the J segment 12 bases; nucleotides outside the gene matches: 12. CDR3 bases: TGTGCCAGCAGCTCTAGGGGGACTAGCGGGGTGGCGCGGCAGTTCTTC. Encoded protein: CASSSRGTSGVARQFF.

The CDR3 DNA sequence: TGCGCCAGCAGCTTGGATGCCATCGGTAACTATGGCTACACCTTC. Residues: CASSLDAIGNYGYTF. The genes are TRBV5-1 and TRBJ1-2; no reliable D call. V was shortened by 0 bases and J by 1 base, with 10 bases between the two germline ends. The CDR3 sequence is 15 residues long. Germline V lookup: CDR1 SGHRS, CDR2 YFSETQ.

V gene TRBV19 combines with J gene TRBJ1-2; 7 positions agree with TRBD1. Per germline, CDR1 LNHDA and CDR2 SQIVND (reference sequence). Trimming took 6 bases from V and 1 from J; bases not matched to a gene: 5. The CDR3 consists of 14 residues. The CDR3 sequence is CASSVTGVNYGYTF. The CDR3 region has the DNA TGTGCCAGTAGCGTTACAGGGGTTAACTATGGCTACACCTTC.

V usage is TRBV7-6 and J usage is TRBJ1-1; D not certain. The CDR3 has 13 residues. With 5 bases removed from V and 4 bases from J, the gap between germline ends came to 11 bases. The germline CDR1 and CDR2 sequences are SGHVS and FNYEAQ. In DNA, the CDR3 is TGTGCCAGCAGCGCCCTCTATTCCACTGAAGCTTTCTTT. The encoded protein is CASSALYSTEAFF.

This clone was counted only a few times. The chain combines TRBV7-8 with TRBJ1-5, with D perhaps matching TRBD1 (6 bases). V gave up 1 base and J gave up 6 bases, with 10 bases separating them. CDR3 length: 14 amino acids. Germline V gene lookup returns CDR1 SGHVS and CDR2 FQNEAQ. The CDR3 DNA is TGTGCCAGCAGCTTAGGCAGGGGAAGTCAGCCCCAGCATTTT. The encoded protein is CASSLGRGSQPQHF.

This clone has a single count. The chain combines TRBV5-1 with TRBJ2-7; 13 nucleotides line up with TRBD2. J lost 3 bases, V lost 4 bases, and 4 bases had no gene match. This CDR3 has 15 amino acids. Per the germline V gene, CDR1 is SGHRS and CDR2 is YFSETQ. This chain's CDR3 is CASSGGLAGIYEQYF. For the CDR3, the DNA is TGCGCCAGCAGCGGGGGACTAGCGGGAATCTACGAGCAGTACTTC.

CDR3: CASRPGSSYEQYF. DNA of the CDR3: TGTGCCAGCAGACCGGGGAGCTCCTACGAGCAGTACTTC. The V and J genes are TRBV6-5 and TRBJ2-7, with a weak D call TRBD2 (5 bases). The CDR3 consists of 13 residues. Trimming pared 6 bases from V and 0 bases from J, leaving 9 bases between. Germline CDR1 is MNHEY and CDR2 is SVGAGI.

This clone was counted between two and nine times. The genes are TRBV5-1 and TRBJ2-3, with 13 nucleotides matching TRBD2. V was pared by 4 bases and J by 3 bases, with 8 bases of the junction left unmatched. The CDR3 totals 17 residues. Germline V gene sequence: CDR1 SGHRS, CDR2 YFSETQ. The CDR3: CASSAGLAGVVTDTQYF. As DNA, the CDR3 is TGCGCCAGCAGCGCCGGACTAGCGGGGGTTGTAACAGATACGCAGTATTTT.

The chain has TRBV9 and TRBJ1-1; 7 bases align to TRBD1. This CDR3 region has 14 residues. CDR1 is SGDLS and CDR2 is YYNGEE in the germline V gene. V shed 0 bases, J shed 5 bases, and the junction held 4 bases outside the gene matches. The CDR3 here is CASSVGPGGTEAFF. Here the CDR3 DNA reads TGTGCCAGCAGCGTAGGTCCAGGGGGAACTGAAGCTTTCTTT.

This clone is classed as medium-sized. The V call is TRBV7-9, the J call TRBJ1-3, with 9 nucleotides matching TRBD1. Germline assignment: CDR1 SEHNR and CDR2 FQNEAQ (reference sequence). This CDR3 has 19 residues. Trimming took 5 bases from V and 0 from J; bases not matched to a gene: 14. Here the CDR3 reads CASSLGTGTNSVSGNTIYF. For the CDR3, the DNA is TGTGCCAGCAGCCTTGGGACAGGGACAAACTCCGTCTCTGGAAACACCATATATTTT.

This chain joins TRBV28 and TRBJ2-3; 10 bases map to TRBD2. V lost 8 bases, J lost 1 base, and 15 bases stayed unmatched. This CDR3 comprises 18 residues. Germline V gives CDR1 MDHEN, CDR2 SYDVKM. CDR3 bases: TGTGCCAGCGGTAATCCCACTAGCGGGAAGGTTGGCACAGATACGCAGTATTTT. It specifies CASGNPTSGKVGTDTQYF.

V and J are TRBV7-9 and TRBJ2-1; 13 bases agree with TRBD2. This CDR3 has 15 amino acids. V lost 5 bases and J lost 6; bases outside the gene matches: 4. Germline assignment: CDR1 SEHNR and CDR2 FQNEAQ (reference sequence). The CDR3 here is CASSLGTSGINEQFF. The CDR3 DNA reads TGTGCCAGCAGCCTCGGGACTAGCGGGATCAATGAGCAGTTCTTC. Supplemented by reference TRBV7-9 and TRBJ2-1, the full variable domain reads DTGVSQNPRHKITKRGQNVTFRCDPISEHNRLYWYRQTLGQGPEFLTYFQNEAQLEKSRLLSDRFSAERPKGSFSTLEIQRTEQGDSAMYLCASSLGTSGINEQFFGPGTRLTVL.

V is TRBV2 and J is TRBJ2-1, with 15 bases matching TRBD2. Germline CDR1 and CDR2: SNHLY and FYNNEI. V lost 6 bases to trimming and J lost 10 bases; unmatched junction nucleotides: 7. This CDR3 has 15 residues. The CDR3 coding sequence is TGTGCCAGCAGACGGACTAGCGGGGGGGCTTGGGAGCAGTTCTTC. Its protein product is CASRRTSGGAWEQFF. The complete variable domain, with remaining parts taken from reference TRBV2 and TRBJ2-1, reads EPEVTQTPSHQVTQMGQEVILRCVPISNHLYFYWYRQILGQKVEFLVSFYNNEISEKSEIFDDQFSVERPDGSNFTLKIRSTKLEDSAMYFCASRRTSGGAWEQFFGPGTRLTVL.

The chain is built from TRBV2 and TRBJ1-5; D not certain. Trimming took 6 bases from V and 6 from J, leaving 12 bases between them. Germline assignment: CDR1 SNHLY and CDR2 FYNNEI. The CDR3 sequence is 13 residues long. CDR3 nucleotides: TGTGCCAGCAGCCCAGGAATGGGTCAGCCCCAGCATTTT. This gives the protein CASSPGMGQPQHF.

This clone has a handful of counts. The chain is built from TRBV7-2 and TRBJ2-1; 13 positions agree with TRBD2. The CDR3 consists of 16 residues. V dropped 4 bases and J dropped 5; count of bases not matched to a gene: 5. Germline CDR1 is SGHTA and CDR2 is FQGNSA. Written as DNA, the CDR3 is TGTGCCAGCAGCTCCATGGGACTAGCGGGAAACAATGAGCAGTTCTTC. This encodes CASSSMGLAGNNEQFF. Supplemented by reference TRBV7-2 and TRBJ2-1, the full variable domain reads GAGVSQSPSNKVTEKGKDVELRCDPISGHTALYWYRQSLGQGLEFLIYFQGNSAPDKSGLPSDRFSAERTGGSVSTLTIQRTQQEDSAVYLCASSSMGLAGNNEQFFGPGTRLTVL.

In its sample, this clone was seen a few times. This chain uses TRBV7-9 with TRBJ1-4, with D possibly TRBD1 on 5 matching bases. V lost 2 bases and J 3 bases, leaving 16 bases between the germline ends. Germline loops: CDR1 SEHNR, CDR2 FQNEAQ (reference sequence). The CDR3 consists of 17 residues. The CDR3 sequence: CASSLWATGLANEKLFF. In DNA, the CDR3 is TGTGCCAGCAGCTTATGGGCCACAGGCTTGGCTAATGAAAAACTGTTTTTT. Full variable domain (outside the CDR3, taken from reference TRBV7-9 and TRBJ1-4): DTGVSQNPRHKITKRGQNVTFRCDPISEHNRLYWYRQTLGQGPEFLTYFQNEAQLEKSRLLSDRFSAERPKGSFSTLEIQRTEQGDSAMYLCASSLWATGLANEKLFFGSGTQLSVL.

The rearrangement uses TRBV25-1 and TRBJ1-1; the D gene is possibly TRBD1 (6 bases). This CDR3 has 14 residues. The ends were cut back, 6 bases at V and 6 bases at J, with 17 bases in the middle. Germline V CDR1 and CDR2: MGHDK, SYGVNS. CDR3 sequence (DNA): TGTGCCAGCAGACAGACAGGTTTCTCCCCTGAAGCTTTCTTT. This translates into CASRQTGFSPEAFF.

The chain has TRBV29-1 and TRBJ2-7; D unresolved. Germline CDR1 SQVTM, CDR2 ANQGSEA. This CDR3 has 12 residues. The V gene lost 2 bases and the J gene lost 6 bases, with 11 bases spanning the gap. CDR3 in amino acids: CSVELLGSEQYF. As DNA, the CDR3 is TGCAGCGTTGAACTCTTGGGCTCCGAGCAGTACTTC.

The chain carries TRBV7-6 and TRBJ1-2; 8 bases fit TRBD1. The CDR3 contains 14 residues. CDR1 SGHVS and CDR2 FNYEAQ come from the germline V gene. Losses at the gene ends were 5 bases for V and 8 bases for J; bases not matched to a gene: 10. CDR3 residues: CASSPRTGTRGYTF. The CDR3 DNA sequence: TGTGCCAGCAGCCCAAGGACAGGGACGAGGGGCTACACCTTC.

The chain uses TRBV5-1 and TRBJ2-7, with TRBD1 as a possible D gene (5 bases). The germline CDR1 and CDR2 sequences are SGHRS and YFSETQ. The CDR3 extends over 14 amino acids. V lost 4 bases and J 5 bases, leaving 16 bases between the germline ends. The CDR3 sequence: CASSRAGQRDEQYF. The CDR3 region has the DNA TGCGCCAGCAGCCGGGCAGGGCAAAGGGACGAGCAGTACTTC.

This clone is termed medium-sized (0.01 to 0.1%). The chain carries TRBV9 and TRBJ1-3; TRBD1 might be the D (5 bases). Germline CDR1 and CDR2: SGDLS and YYNGEE. The CDR3 totals 14 residues. The ends were cut back, 4 bases at V and 2 bases at J, with 10 bases in the middle. CDR3 amino acids: CASSTGSAGNTIYF. DNA for the CDR3: TGTGCCAGCAGCACAGGTTCTGCTGGAAACACCATATATTTT.